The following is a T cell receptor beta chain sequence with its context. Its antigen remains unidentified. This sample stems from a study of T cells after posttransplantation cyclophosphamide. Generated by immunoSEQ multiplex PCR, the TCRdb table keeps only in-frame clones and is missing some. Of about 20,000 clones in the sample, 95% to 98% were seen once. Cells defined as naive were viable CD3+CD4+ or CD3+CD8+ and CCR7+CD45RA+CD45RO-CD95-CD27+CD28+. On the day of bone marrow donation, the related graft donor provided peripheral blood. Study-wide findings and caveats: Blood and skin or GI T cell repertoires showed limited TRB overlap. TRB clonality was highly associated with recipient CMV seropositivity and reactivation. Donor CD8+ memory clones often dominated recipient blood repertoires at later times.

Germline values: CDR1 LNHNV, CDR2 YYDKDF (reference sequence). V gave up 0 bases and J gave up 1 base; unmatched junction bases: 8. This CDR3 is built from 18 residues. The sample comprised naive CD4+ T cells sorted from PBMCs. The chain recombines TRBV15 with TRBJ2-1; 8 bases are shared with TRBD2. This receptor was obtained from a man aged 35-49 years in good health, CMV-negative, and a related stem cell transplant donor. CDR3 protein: CATSRDQGAGASYNEQFF. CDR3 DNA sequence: TGTGCCACCAGCAGAGATCAGGGAGCGGGAGCTTCCTACAATGAGCAGTTCTTC. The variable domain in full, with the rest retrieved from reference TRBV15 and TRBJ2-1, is DAMVIQNPRYQVTQFGKPVTLSCSQTLNHNVMYWYQQKSSQAPKLLFHYYDKDFNNEADTPDNFQSRRPNTSFCFLDIRSPGLGDTAMYLCATSRDQGAGASYNEQFFGPGTRLTVL.